This T cell receptor (beta chain) was observed in a study of identical twins (dated by TCRdb to about 2016). Some background on the complete study: The study deep-sequenced TCR alpha and beta repertoires from monozygotic twins, unrelated adults of various ages and cord blood to test whether fetal clonotypes persist. To rule out contamination, replicate twin experiments were performed at different times with different library preparation protocols. Paper-wide results and their limitations: In monozygotic twins, recombination models systematically underestimated out-of-frame TCR alpha sharing, but the models matched the sharing seen between unrelated individuals. Abundant cord blood beta clonotypes had fewer insertions, young adult naive repertoires showed a similar but weaker trend, and memory repertoires showed no such trend. Conclusions relied on cross-sectional statistical analysis, since the same donors could not be followed over many years. Compared with coincidental sharing between unrelated individuals, an excess of low generation-probability sequences was observed among out-of-frame TCR alpha sequences shared between twins. Zero-insertion analyses could be partly confounded by invariant T cells such as MAIT and iNKT, although diverse VJ usage argued against such confounding for most clonotypes. In beta out-of-frame sequences, excess twin sharing was weaker, because having fewer shared sequences lowered the signal-to-noise ratio.

As for this clonotype: Its antigen specificity is not known. The sample holds no much larger clone one base away, and base qualities are not on file.

Reading from cysteine to phenylalanine, the CDR3 counts 13 amino acids. The sequence is cut down to CDR3 DNA, 39 bases in frame from base 1. The V and J ends are trimmed by 7 bases and 5 bases, leaving 18 bases between them. CDR1 and CDR2 are drawn from the germline V gene: SQVTM, ANQGSEA. Every donor was a healthy Caucasian. The twin cohort comprised three pairs of female monozygotic twins, all aged about 18 to 29 years. Peripheral blood mononuclear cells were used as the source from which RNA for TCR libraries was isolated. Library construction relied on 5' RACE. The sequencer listed for this sample is Illumina HiSeq 2000. Template switching added a universal primer binding site, and the final cDNA carried a unique molecular identifier that allowed TCR cDNA molecules to be counted accurately. Specific primers in the conserved constant-segment region were used to synthesize first-strand cDNA for the TCR alpha and beta chains. To control for contamination, every cDNA library was double barcoded, receiving both a SMART-Mk sample barcode and Illumina barcodes. TruSeq adapter sequences, together with Illumina sample barcodes, were added in two successive PCR steps. Sequencing of the TCR alpha and beta cDNA libraries was done on the Illumina HiSeq platform using custom primers. In the source study's methods: MiGEC processed the raw reads to extract unique molecular identifiers, while MiXCR was used to determine the CDR3 positions. For each individual, recombination models were inferred using an EM algorithm with the repgenHMM and IGoR tools. Shared clonotypes were analyzed with the tcR package in R, and sharing was normalized by the product of cloneset sizes. To study raw recombination free of thymic and clonal selection effects, out-of-frame nonproductive sequences were analyzed. TCRdb handled the public reads itself, with Q25 trimming in fastp and clone calling in MiXCR, and kept productive beta chains. Here each entry gathers all rows of one CDR3 protein and keeps the most common genes and DNA. The V and J calls were determined by TCRdb, not by the authors. Present in this sample are under 800,000 distinct CDR3 sequences, around 20% of which were seen just once. The ten largest clonotypes hold roughly 4.3% of the sample.

These data were also reused for a study on T cells expressing NK-cell markers. Taken from the second paper: Three sorted T-cell subsets (CD3+CD56+NKG2C+, CD3+CD56+NKG2C- and CD3+CD56-NKG2C+) from about 8 donors had their TCR beta-chain repertoires profiled. Among the eight sequenced donors, seven were HCMV-seropositive and one was HCMV-seronegative. In several experiments an anti-gammadeltaTCR antibody was added to restrict sorting to alphabetaTCR-expressing T cells. In several donors, the dominant CD3+CD56+NKG2C+ clonotypes were among the top 10 CD8+ clonotypes and accounted for roughly 1.0-7.5% of CD8+ T cells. Those dominant clonotypes were again the most abundant among CD3+CD56-NKG2C+ cells in several donors, at roughly 25-65%. It remained unclear whether the expanded NKG2C-expressing T cell clones were specific for HCMV antigens. All eight donors whose samples were sequenced were randomly selected healthy volunteers, three of them men and five women. A commercial ELISA kit detecting HCMV-specific IgG in serum was used to determine HCMV serostatus. For five to seven donors, bulk peripheral blood T-cell repertoires were also sequenced from unsorted PBMC. MIGEC was used to demultiplex reads and group reads by UMI, and MiTCR was used to assemble and quantify clonotypes. To exclude erroneous sequences, only TCR cDNA sequences supported by at least two reads were retained. The tcR package was used for downstream repertoire analysis, with clonotypes matched between fractions based on CDR3 nucleotide sequence plus V segment. Antigen specificity was annotated against VDJdb with VDJmatch, allowing one amino acid substitution in CDR3.

The receptor chain draws on TRBV29-1 and TRBJ2-7; a tentative D match to TRBD1 spans 6 bases. This clonotype originated in a woman aged 18-35 years in good health. Source material: PBMCs. CDR3 sequence: CSARQASHDEQYF. The DNA sequence follows: TGCAGCGCCCGACAGGCCTCCCACGACGAGCAGTACTTC.